These 9 T cell receptor beta chains share one sample of origin, sequenced in a study of OX40 agonist ivuxolimab in advanced cancers. The protocol was immunoSEQ multiplex PCR, while the TCRdb copy is restricted to in-frame clones and leaves out a portion. The sample consists of more than 25,000 clones, 86% of them appearing once. The sample was CD4+ or CD8+ T cells sorted from blood, taken in a trial of the OX40 agonist ivuxolimab. The receptors derive from an adult with an advanced solid tumor such as melanoma, head and neck, liver or kidney cancer.

This chain uses TRBV28 with TRBJ1-5, with a possible D match to TRBD1 (5 bases). V shed 10 bases and J shed 5 bases, with 15 bases lying between them. CDR1 and CDR2 (germline): MDHEN, SYDVKM. This CDR3 has 13 amino acids. The CDR3 nucleotides read TGTGCCATCGGACCCCTGGGGGATCAGCCCCAGCATTTT. Translated: CAIGPLGDQPQHF.

The rearrangement joins TRBV28 to TRBJ2-3; D is ambiguous. Germline CDR1 MDHEN, CDR2 SYDVKM. The ends were cut back, 5 bases at V and 1 base at J, with 10 bases in the middle. This CDR3 is 14 amino acids long. CDR3 protein: CASSPWTGTDTQYF. CDR3 bases: TGTGCCAGCAGTCCCTGGACCGGCACAGATACGCAGTATTTT.

This clone was counted only a few times. The J gene is TRBJ1-1, the V gene TRBV9; maybe TRBD1 (5 bases). V dropped 3 bases and J dropped 8 bases, with 11 bases sitting between them. The CDR3 is made up of 12 amino acids. Germline loops: CDR1 SGDLS, CDR2 YYNGEE. As DNA, the CDR3 is TGTGCCAGCAGCGACGGGGCCTTCGAAGCTTTCTTT. Encoded protein: CASSDGAFEAFF.

This sequence joins TRBV6-5 and TRBJ2-7; D might be TRBD2 (5 bases). The CDR3 spans 13 residues. V dropped 7 bases and J dropped 2 bases, with 12 bases sitting between them. Germline assignment: CDR1 MNHEY and CDR2 SVGAGI. The CDR3 protein is CASKRTETYEQYF. The CDR3 nucleotides are TGTGCCAGCAAGCGGACGGAAACCTACGAGCAGTACTTC.

The gene calls are TRBV12-5 and TRBJ2-2; the D is unclear. V was cut by 7 bases and J by 4 bases, with 7 bases left in between. Per the germline V gene, CDR1 is LGHNT and CDR2 is FRNRAP. The length of the CDR3 is 12 residues. CDR3 nucleotides: TGTGCTAGTGTCTGGGGCACCGGGGAGCTGTTTTTT. Its translation: CASVWGTGELFF.

This sequence joins TRBV27 and TRBJ2-3; 8 bases are a match to TRBD1. The V segment lost 2 bases and the J segment 5 bases; nucleotides outside the gene matches: 9. The CDR3 covers 16 residues. CDR1 is MNHEY, CDR2 SMNVEV, per germline (reference sequence). DNA of the CDR3: TGTGCCAGCAGTTTAGGGGCGACAGGGGAAGGAGATACGCAGTATTTT. Residues: CASSLGATGEGDTQYF.

This clone is a singleton in its sample. The rearrangement uses TRBV7-3 and TRBJ1-1, with 7 bases matching TRBD1. The V gene end was trimmed by 4 bases and the J gene end by 0 bases; junction bases not matched to a gene: 5. Germline V gives CDR1 SGHTA, CDR2 FQGTGA. The CDR3 length is 15 residues. CDR3 region: CASSSGTEMNTEAFF. CDR3 nucleotide sequence: TGTGCCAGCAGCTCTGGGACAGAAATGAACACTGAAGCTTTCTTT.

The CDR3 region has the DNA TGCAGCGTTGAAAGGGGTGGGTTGGGACTAGCGGAAGAACACTACTACACAGATACGCAGTATTTT. It specifies CSVERGGLGLAEEHYYTDTQYF. The chain links TRBV29-1 to TRBJ2-3; TRBD2 matches at 11 bases. The V segment lost 2 bases and the J segment 2 bases; nucleotides outside the gene matches: 24. Germline CDR1 reads SQVTM; CDR2 reads ANQGSEA. The CDR3 has 22 amino acids.

The rearrangement uses TRBV10-3 and TRBJ2-1; D is unresolved. This CDR3 is 14 amino acids long. The V gene lost 0 bases and the J gene lost 7 bases, with 10 bases spanning the gap. CDR1 ENHRY and CDR2 SYGVKD come from the germline V gene. Here the CDR3 reads CAISESQELNEQFF. CDR3 coding DNA: TGTGCCATCAGTGAGTCGCAAGAGTTAAATGAGCAGTTCTTC.